This T cell receptor (beta chain) appears in the sequencing data of a study of Graves' ophthalmopathy and Graves' hyperthyroidism (dated by TCRdb to 2017 to 2018). The study in broad terms: Peripheral blood was collected at initial diagnosis, before any treatment. For independent validation, a separate cohort was made up of 18 hyperthyroidism patients plus 17 patients who later progressed from hyperthyroidism to ophthalmopathy. To explore V-J signatures that distinguish ophthalmopathy from hyperthyroidism, a discovery set of more than 90 patients was enrolled, made up of under 50 with ophthalmopathy and 57 with stable hyperthyroidism. Once sampling was done, hyperthyroidism patients were given methimazole at a starting dose of 30 mg daily, while ophthalmopathy patients were given high-dose intravenous methylprednisolone. In total, 135 blood samples were TCR-sequenced: 40 to 45 ophthalmopathy, under 80 hyperthyroidism and approximately 17 hyperthyroidism-to-ophthalmopathy patients. The approximately 98 discovery patients were randomly divided into training and test sets at a 7:3 ratio. The study used signatures of the TCR beta repertoire to tell Graves' ophthalmopathy apart from Graves' hyperthyroidism and to predict which patients would progress to ophthalmopathy. T-cell repertoires of thyroid tissue and blood were compared in more than five hyperthyroidism patients.

About this clonotype: The target of this receptor is not known. Base quality data are lacking; no much larger clone is found one base away.

For repertoire sequencing, TCR beta CDR3 regions were amplified from RNA transcripts. A first-round RT-PCR used HTBI primers with the Qiagen OneStep RT-PCR kit, followed by a second-round multiplex PCR, size selection and purification. Libraries were sequenced paired-end with 100 bp reads on an Illumina HiSeq2000. The study's processing was this. SOAPnuke was used for read processing, and reads with adapters, uncalled bases, a mean Phred below 15, or no exact constant-primer or identifier match were discarded. COPE v1.2.5 was used to merge the high-quality paired reads. Each unique nucleotide sequence was treated as a clonotype, and MiTCR v1.1 was used to align the clonotypes to the IMGT TRB V, D and J references. Only V-J combinations with frequency above 0.0001 were analysed, covering more than 99% of repertoires. For each V-J combination, a TCR clonal expansion and chaos score was defined as the ratio of F50 clonal expansion to chaos observed in the TCRdist matrix. Features were reduced by Welch's t-statistics and random forest to some 13 V-J combinations, which fed a naive Bayes classifier. The Morisita-Horn index was used to measure how similar the thyroid and blood repertoires were. TCRdb itself trimmed the public reads at Q25 with fastp, ran MiXCR and retained productive beta chains. Under each unique CDR3 protein, matching rows form one entry showing the most common genes and DNA. The V and J calls here are based on TCRdb, not the publication. This sample comprises some 160,000 distinct CDR3 sequences, approximately 40% of them detected only once. The ten largest clonotypes hold less than 9.5% of the sample.

What the work shows at the level of the full study, not this receptor alone: Most expanded thyroid clonotypes with a frequency above 0.001 also appeared in blood, which suggests that blood repertoires may reflect the immune response in the thyroid. In validation, the model predicted ophthalmopathy progression with about 71% sensitivity and roughly 72% specificity; fewer than 15 predicted patients were CT-confirmed with GO in a median of about 7.1 months. Ophthalmopathy was separated from stable hyperthyroidism by the 13-signature model with just under 90% sensitivity and 81% to 83% specificity in cross-validation and with 80%/75% in the test set. No statistical method was used to predetermine the sample size, and group allocation was not hidden from the investigators.

Patients with ophthalmopathy had moderately to severely active disease, with a Clinical Activity Score of 3 or more, a NOSPECS grade of 4 or more, and a disease duration of less than 3 months. Patients were excluded if they had other autoimmune diseases, uncontrolled infections, pregnancy or lactation. Clinical symptoms, serum thyroxine, TRAb, thyroid ultrasound and orbital computed tomography formed the basis of the diagnosis. Using Ficoll-Paque density gradient centrifugation, PBMCs were isolated from 9.5 to 10 ml of fresh peripheral blood. Total RNA was extracted with Trizol reagent and quality-checked on an Agilent 2100 Bioanalyzer. The TCR was taken from a man in his thirties or forties with Graves' ophthalmopathy. Donor details come from another sample of the same person, matched by shared clones. Sequencing was done on a sample of peripheral blood.

The CDR3 sequence is CASRTPGMNEQYF. The DNA sequence is as follows: TGTGCCAGCAGGACCCCCGGGATGAACGAGCAGTACTTC. Recombination connected TRBV12-3 or TRBV12-4 to TRBJ2-7; the D gene is possibly TRBD2, with 5 bases matching. The CDR3 starts with the cysteine, ends with the phenylalanine, and has 13 residues. Only CDR3 DNA is held: 39 bases, read in frame from base 1. Between the V and J ends, shortened by 6 bases and 5 bases respectively, the junction contains 14 bases.